This TCR beta chain was retrieved from a study of beta chain features in type 1 diabetes. Study conclusions and caveats: When Type 1 diabetes patients were examined, their TCRB CDR3s proved moderately but significantly shorter in all four CD4+ subsets.

This clone was seen a few times. Its antigen is not known. The germline V and J ends were trimmed by 3 bases and 5 bases, with 11 bases remaining between them. Germline assignment: CDR1 LNHDA and CDR2 SQIVND (reference sequence). This CDR3 has 14 residues. The study reverse transcribed the entire isolated RNA, so it sequenced expressed TCRB transcripts. The table came from immunoSEQ multiplex PCR; TCRdb's copy has only in-frame clones and leaves some out. The table has some 350,000 clones, roughly 14% seen once; the top ten hold about 0.015%. The rearrangement joins TRBV19 to TRBJ2-1, with D possibly being TRBD1 (5 bases). The sequenced material came from naive CD4+ T cells from blood. This clonotype was sampled from a woman between 18 and 30 years old with type 1 diabetes. The DNA for the CDR3 is TGTGCCAGTAGTATGGTTCCAGGGAACAATGAGCAGTTCTTC. Amino acid sequence: CASSMVPGNNEQFF.